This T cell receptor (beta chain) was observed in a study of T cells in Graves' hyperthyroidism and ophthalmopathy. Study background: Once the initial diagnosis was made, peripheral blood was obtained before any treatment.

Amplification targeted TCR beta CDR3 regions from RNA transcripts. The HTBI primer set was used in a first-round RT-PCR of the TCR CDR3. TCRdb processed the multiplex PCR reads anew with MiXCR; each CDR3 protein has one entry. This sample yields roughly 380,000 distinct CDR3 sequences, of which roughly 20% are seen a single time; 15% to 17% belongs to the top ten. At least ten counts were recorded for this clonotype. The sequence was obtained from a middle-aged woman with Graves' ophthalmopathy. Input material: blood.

CDR3 protein: CASRDTGSQPQHF. In DNA, the CDR3 is TGTGCCAGCAGGGACACAGGAAGTCAGCCCCAGCATTTT. The chain has TRBV2 and TRBJ1-5, with D perhaps matching TRBD1 (5 bases). The CDR3 extends over 13 amino acids. Germline V gives CDR1 SNHLY, CDR2 FYNNEI. Trimming took off 6 bases at V and 6 bases at J, with 12 bases between the two ends.